These 27 T cell receptor beta chains came from one sample sequenced in a study of T-cell reconstitution after alpha-beta-depleted transplantation in children. Unique molecular identifiers were used to barcode this TCRbeta library. TCRdb re-analysed the PCR reads in MiXCR, keeping a single row per CDR3 protein. The data show roughly 670,000 distinct CDR3 sequences, around 14% seen once. Sample: PBMCs, taken before TCRalphabeta/CD19-depleted stem cell transplant. The receptors were sampled from a girl under 10 years old with congenital amegakaryocytic thrombocytopenia, due to receive a stem cell transplant.

The chain is built from TRBV7-2 and TRBJ2-3; the match to TRBD2 covers 11 bases. J lost 0 bases, V lost 2 bases, and 4 bases had no gene match. This CDR3 is built from 17 residues. Germline values: CDR1 SGHTA, CDR2 FQGNSA. CDR3 nucleotides: TGTGCCAGCAGCTTACCCCGGACTAGCGGGAGCACAGATACGCAGTATTTT. Protein sequence: CASSLPRTSGSTDTQYF.

Comment on this clonotype: This could be a read error, since a much larger clone is one nucleotide away. J is TRBJ2-3 and V is TRBV6-1, with TRBD1 as a possible D gene (7 bases). Germline lookup yields CDR1 MNHNS and CDR2 SASEGT. Trimming left V 5 bases short and J 3 bases short, with 21 bases between. This CDR3 region has 17 residues. The DNA of the CDR3 is TGTGCCAGCAGTCGCGGGAAAGGGGGCGTTGGGACAGATACGCAGTATTTT. Translated, it gives CASSRGKGGVGTDTQYF.

This clonotype was seen many times. Here the CDR3 DNA reads TGCGCCAGCAGTGATGGGGGACACAACACTGAAGCTTTCTTT. Its translation is CASSDGGHNTEAFF. The chain has TRBV10-2 and TRBJ1-1; D possibly corresponds to TRBD1 (6 bases). Trimming stripped 3 bases from V and 2 bases from J, with 10 bases between. This CDR3 has 14 amino acids. CDR1 and CDR2 (germline): WSHSY, SAAADI.

The rearrangement uses TRBV12-3 or TRBV12-4 and TRBJ1-1, with TRBD1 matching over 7 bases. CDR3 length: 16 amino acids. Trimming cost V 6 bases and J 5 bases; bases outside gene matches: 15. CDR3 DNA: TGTGCCAGCAGCTCTTGGGGCGAAGGGGGCACGACTGAAGCTTTCTTT. It encodes CASSSWGEGGTTEAFF.

This clonotype appeared a few times. The chain employs TRBV12-3 or TRBV12-4 and TRBJ2-1; no clear D. The CDR3 is 11 residues long. Trimming left V 8 bases short and J 12 bases short, with 14 bases between. The CDR3 loop is CASSSNQRQFF. CDR3 sequence (DNA): TGTGCCAGCTCCTCGAATCAACGGCAGTTCTTC.

This clonotype was seen a few times. This chain connects TRBV5-1 to TRBJ2-5; the D is unclear. Trimming stripped 10 bases from V and 3 bases from J, with 4 bases between. The CDR3 length is 9 residues. CDR1 is SGHRS and CDR2 is YFSETQ in the germline V gene. The CDR3 DNA follows: TGCGCCTGGGAAGAGACCCAGTACTTC. It codes for CAWEETQYF.

The sample holds many counts of this clonotype. The rearrangement joins TRBV20-1 to TRBJ2-7; unclear D gene. Germline CDR1 DFQATT, CDR2 SNEGSKA (reference sequence). V was trimmed by 6 bases and J by 0 bases, leaving 12 bases between them. CDR3 length: 13 residues. In nucleotides, the CDR3 is TGCAGTGCCTTCTCGTCGGCCTCCTACGAGCAGTACTTC. The encoded protein is CSAFSSASYEQYF.

This clonotype was picked up a small number of times. The chain uses TRBV11-2 and TRBJ2-4, with unresolved D. CDR1 is SGHAT and CDR2 is FQNNGV in the germline V gene. The CDR3 is 14 amino acids. V was pared by 4 bases and J by 9 bases, with 16 bases between. CDR3 in amino acids: CASSSLTQTRIQYF. The DNA for the CDR3 is TGTGCCAGCAGCTCCCTCACGCAAACGCGCATTCAGTACTTC.

This clonotype was found many times. The junction does not match germline at one end; this may be a read error. The gene calls are TRBV29-1 and TRBJ2-1; TRBD2 matches 8 bases. The germline gives CDR1 SQVTM, CDR2 ANQGSEA. This CDR3 is 12 amino acids long. CDR3 in amino acids: CSVVPHSSGSTF. The CDR3 nucleotides read TGCAGCGTTGTACCCCACTCCAGCGGGAGTACCTTC.

To note about this clonotype: An end of the junction differs from the germline gene, which may be a read error. This chain joins TRBV12-3 or TRBV12-4 and TRBJ2-2; 9 bases line up with TRBD2. The CDR3 is 19 residues long. The chain's CDR3 is CACSLSFLAGGPGTGELFF. In nucleotides, the CDR3 is TGTGCCTGCAGTTTATCTTTCTTGGCGGGAGGGCCGGGCACCGGGGAGCTGTTTTTT.

This clonotype was seen repeatedly, ten times or more. The chain uses TRBV29-1 and TRBJ2-1; 8 nucleotides agree with TRBD1. The CDR3 has 13 amino acids. With V trimmed by 3 bases and J by 8 bases, 6 bases remained unmatched. In germline, CDR1 is SQVTM, CDR2 ANQGSEA. DNA of the CDR3: TGCAGCGTTGATGGCAGGGGGCTATATGAGCAGTTCTTC. Translated, it gives CSVDGRGLYEQFF.

At least ten counts were recorded for this clonotype. The chain joins TRBV10-3 to TRBJ2-2; 9 bases line up with TRBD1. V shed 10 bases and J 4 bases; nucleotides not matched to a gene: 7. This CDR3 is built from 14 residues. CDR1 is ENHRY and CDR2 is SYGVKD in the germline V gene. The CDR3 DNA reads as TGTGCCACAGAACAGGGGGCCGGCACCGGGGAGCTGTTTTTT. Amino acid sequence: CATEQGAGTGELFF.

The sample holds many counts of this clonotype. V usage is TRBV12-3 or TRBV12-4 and J usage is TRBJ2-2; D is uncertain. CDR3 size: 17 residues. The V end lost 7 bases, the J end lost 0 bases, and 18 bases lay between the germline ends. This CDR3 is CASTLTDVGSNTGELFF. CDR3 in DNA: TGTGCCAGCACCCTCACGGATGTTGGGTCGAACACCGGGGAGCTGTTTTTT.

This clonotype showed up many times. The chain uses TRBV20-1 and TRBJ2-5; D is unresolved. V was clipped by 3 bases and J by 5 bases, with 7 bases between them. The CDR3 has 11 residues. CDR1 DFQATT and CDR2 SNEGSKA come from the germline V gene (reference sequence). CDR3 amino acids: CSARRSETQYF. The CDR3 nucleotides read TGCAGTGCTAGGAGATCGGAGACCCAGTACTTC.

This clonotype was observed a handful of times. This chain connects TRBV6-6 to TRBJ2-7, with no clear D. There are 13 residues in the CDR3. Looked up from germline, CDR1 is MNHNY and CDR2 is SVGAGI (reference sequence). The V end lost 0 bases, the J end lost 5 bases, and 8 bases lay between the germline ends. Written as DNA, the CDR3 is TGTGCCAGCAGTTACTCGATAAGCCACGAGCAGTACTTC. It codes for CASSYSISHEQYF.

V usage is TRBV7-2 and J usage is TRBJ2-2; D not certain. This CDR3 has 14 amino acids. Between the trimmed V and J ends, which lost 1 base and 3 bases, there was a span of 6 bases. The V gene's germline CDR1 is SGHTA and CDR2 FQGNSA. CDR3 coding DNA: TGTGCCAGCAGCTTAGTTCACGACACCGGGGAGCTGTTTTTT. It is translated as CASSLVHDTGELFF.

This clonotype was seen a few times. The V and J genes are TRBV20-1 and TRBJ2-5, with a weak D call TRBD2 (6 bases). The germline gives CDR1 DFQATT, CDR2 SNEGSKA (reference sequence). The CDR3 runs to 15 residues. Trimming removed 0 bases at V and 5 bases at J, with 16 bases between. The CDR3 spells CSARDPTGSWETQYF. CDR3 in DNA: TGCAGTGCTAGAGATCCGACCGGGAGCTGGGAGACCCAGTACTTC.

This clonotype showed up many times. The chain has TRBV11-2 and TRBJ1-3; possibly TRBD1 for D (6 bases). This CDR3 is built from 16 residues. The V gene lost 5 bases and the J gene lost 0 bases, with 14 bases spanning the gap. CDR1 is SGHAT, CDR2 FQNNGV, per germline. The CDR3 is CASSDRQDPSGNTIYF. The CDR3 nucleotides read TGTGCCAGCAGCGATCGACAGGATCCCTCTGGAAACACCATATATTTT.

This clonotype was observed a handful of times. The CDR3 DNA is TGCGCCAGCAGCTTGGAGGGCGGGGCTAGCTCCTACAATGAGCAGTTCTTC. It is translated as CASSLEGGASSYNEQFF. J is TRBJ2-1 and V is TRBV5-1, with a weak D call TRBD2 (6 bases). Germline V gene lookup returns CDR1 SGHRS and CDR2 YFSETQ. The CDR3 consists of 17 residues. Trimming stripped 0 bases from V and 0 bases from J, with 13 bases between.

In this sample, this clonotype turned up many times. The chain uses TRBV29-1 and TRBJ1-1; D unresolved. Germline V lookup: CDR1 SQVTM, CDR2 ANQGSEA. V was shortened by 2 bases and J by 1 base, with 5 bases between the two germline ends. The CDR3 loop spans 12 amino acids. The CDR3 loop reads CSVEIANTEAFF. The CDR3 nucleotides read TGCAGCGTTGAAATAGCGAACACTGAAGCTTTCTTT.

At least ten counts were recorded for this clonotype. The gene calls are TRBV5-1 and TRBJ2-1; D not resolved. Germline assignment: CDR1 SGHRS and CDR2 YFSETQ. V gave up 0 bases and J gave up 11 bases, with 15 bases separating them. The CDR3 has 14 amino acids. CDR3 sequence reads: CASSLDVGREKQFF. Written as DNA, the CDR3 is TGCGCCAGCAGCTTGGATGTGGGTAGAGAAAAGCAGTTCTTC.

The rearrangement links TRBV5-5 to TRBJ2-7; D possibly corresponds to TRBD2 (5 bases). The CDR3 is made up of 15 amino acids. CDR1 is SGHKS and CDR2 is YYEKEE in the germline V gene (reference sequence). V dropped 0 bases and J dropped 5 bases, with 15 bases sitting between them. The CDR3 bases are TGTGCCAGCAGCTTGGGTCTGGGAGAAGCCCACGAGCAGTACTTC. Encoded protein: CASSLGLGEAHEQYF.

This sequence joins TRBV5-5 and TRBJ2-4; D call uncertain. This CDR3 comprises 13 residues. Trimming removed 4 bases from V and 6 bases from J, with 11 bases in between. The germline CDR1 and CDR2 sequences are SGHKS and YYEKEE (reference sequence). The CDR3 nucleotides are TGTGCCAGCAGCGATGTCCTCCTAAACATTCAGTACTTC. This sequence encodes CASSDVLLNIQYF.

This clonotype was seen many times. The chain employs TRBV12-3 or TRBV12-4 and TRBJ2-7; TRBD1 matches at 8 bases. V lost 6 bases to trimming and J lost 0 bases; unmatched junction nucleotides: 13. CDR3 length: 17 amino acids. DNA for the CDR3: TGTGCCAGCAGCCTCGTATCAGGGGGCCTCAGCTCCTACGAGCAGTACTTC. This translates into CASSLVSGGLSSYEQYF.

The chain couples TRBV4-2 to TRBJ2-1; 13 bases are shared with TRBD2. Per germline, CDR1 LGHNA and CDR2 YNFKEQ. The CDR3 totals 22 residues. With V trimmed by 0 bases and J by 0 bases, 14 bases remained unmatched. Here the CDR3 reads CASSQDISGTSGIGSSYNEQFF. The CDR3 nucleotides are TGTGCCAGCAGCCAAGATATATCCGGGACTAGCGGGATTGGAAGCTCCTACAATGAGCAGTTCTTC.

The rearrangement links TRBV20-1 to TRBJ2-1; no clear D. The CDR3 runs to 15 residues. Germline CDR1 is DFQATT and CDR2 is SNEGSKA (reference sequence). The germline V and J ends were trimmed by 3 bases and 7 bases, with 19 bases remaining between them. Here the CDR3 reads CSARASKVRFNEQFF. In DNA form, the CDR3 reads TGCAGTGCTAGGGCAAGTAAAGTGCGCTTTAATGAGCAGTTCTTC.

This clonotype appeared many times. V usage is TRBV5-1 and J usage is TRBJ2-3; 9 bases are shared with TRBD1. The length of the CDR3 is 14 residues. V lost 3 bases, J lost 4 bases, and 3 bases stayed unmatched. CDR1 is SGHRS, CDR2 YFSETQ, per germline. The CDR3 protein is CASSWRTGADTQYF. The CDR3, as DNA: TGCGCCAGCAGCTGGCGGACAGGGGCAGATACGCAGTATTTT. Drawing the rest from reference TRBV5-1 and TRBJ2-3, the complete variable domain is KAGVTQTPRYLIKTRGQQVTLSCSPISGHRSVSWYQQTPGQGLQFLFEYFSETQRNKGNFPGRFSGRQFSNSRSEMNVSTLELGDSALYLCASSWRTGADTQYFGPGTRLTVL.